A selection of T cell receptor beta chains follows, all from one sample in a study of shared clonotypes between healthy human individuals. Data came from immunoSEQ multiplex PCR; TCRdb stores just in-frame clones and leaves some out. The sample lists hundreds of thousands of clones; about 78% were seen once. The sequenced sample was memory CD4+ T cells sorted from blood. The origin of the receptors is a woman aged 30 to 39 in good health. The CDR3 runs from the conserved cysteine through the conserved F or W. The D gene is left open where the match is weak. Some rows mark clone size as missing; the rest say once, few, many or name a class of expanded clone.

abundance | j_gene | d_gene | v_gene | CDR3aa | CDR3nt
once | TRBJ2-2 | TRBD1 | TRBV11-3 | CASSLVTGAGELFF | TGTGCCAGCAGCTTAGTCACAGGGGCCGGAGAGCTGTTTTTT
few | TRBJ1-2 | - | TRBV18 | CASSPRQPVHGYTF | TGTGCCAGCTCACCGCGACAGCCCGTCCATGGCTACACCTTC
few | TRBJ2-1 | - | TRBV6-6 | CASEQGVHGRNEQFF | TGTGCCAGCGAACAAGGGGTCCATGGACGCAATGAGCAGTTCTTC
- | TRBJ2-3 | - | TRBV5-6 | CASSPNWDTQYF | TGTGCCAGCAGCCCCAATTGGGATACGCAGTATTTT
- | TRBJ1-1 | - | TRBV15 | CATSRGRGTMNTEAFF | TGTGCCACCAGCAGAGGTAGGGGGACCATGAACACTGAAGCTTTCTTT
- | TRBJ1-4 | TRBD1 | TRBV7-7 | CASSRTGGHEKLFF | TGTGCCAGCAGTAGGACAGGGGGGCATGAAAAACTGTTTTTT
- | TRBJ2-5 | - | TRBV29-1 | CSVYQETQYF | TGCAGCGTTTATCAAGAGACCCAGTACTTC
- | TRBJ1-4 | - | TRBV19 | CASSYLFASEKLFF | TGTGCCAGTAGTTATCTATTCGCCTCGGAAAAACTGTTTTTT
- | TRBJ2-5 | TRBD2 | TRBV27 | CASSSWTSGEETQYF | TGTGCCAGCAGTTCCTGGACTAGCGGAGAAGAGACCCAGTACTTC
- | TRBJ1-4 | - | TRBV5-8 | CASSLGRGEKLFF | TGTGCCAGCAGCTTGGGCAGGGGTGAAAAACTGTTTTTT
- | TRBJ1-4 | TRBD1 | TRBV28 | CATSGQNEKLFF | TGTGCCACCTCGGGACAGAATGAAAAACTGTTTTTT
- | TRBJ1-5 | - | TRBV4-1 | CASSHAGRGLGQPQHF | TGCGCCAGCAGCCACGCCGGACGGGGGTTGGGACAGCCCCAGCATTTT
- | TRBJ2-3 | - | TRBV29-1 | CSVDPVDSGASTDTQYF | TGCAGCGTTGACCCCGTCGACAGCGGAGCTAGCACAGATACGCAGTATTTT
- | TRBJ2-1 | TRBD2 | TRBV5-4 | CASSEAGGSSYNEQFF | TGTGCCAGCAGTGAAGCGGGAGGCTCCTCCTACAATGAGCAGTTCTTC
once | TRBJ2-1 | TRBD1 | TRBV7-9 | CASSLPQTGNNEQFF | TGTGCCAGCAGCCTCCCCCAGACAGGGAACAATGAGCAGTTCTTC
- | TRBJ1-5 | - | TRBV19 | CASSGATGAQPQHF | TGTGCCAGTTCTGGAGCAACGGGGGCTCAGCCCCAGCATTTT
- | TRBJ2-1 | - | TRBV19 | CASSLLWGQHNEQFF | TGTGCCAGTAGCCTCCTATGGGGCCAACACAATGAGCAGTTCTTC
- | TRBJ1-2 | - | TRBV5-1 | CASSPMGGAGYTF | TGCGCCAGCAGCCCCATGGGGGGGGCGGGCTACACCTTC
- | TRBJ1-1 | - | TRBV4-1 | CASSPRGGLTEAFF | TGCGCCAGCAGCCCCCGGGGGGGGCTCACTGAAGCTTTCTTT
few | TRBJ2-5 | - | TRBV7-2 | CASSPRGQGYETQYF | TGTGCCAGCAGCCCCCGGGGGCAGGGATACGAGACCCAGTACTTC
- | TRBJ1-2 | - | TRBV5-8 | CASSLGAGANYGYTF | TGTGCCAGCAGCTTGGGGGCAGGCGCTAACTATGGCTACACCTTC
- | TRBJ2-1 | - | TRBV28 | CASSLTDSYNEQFF | TGTGCCAGCAGTTTGACGGACTCCTACAATGAGCAGTTCTTC
- | TRBJ2-6 | - | TRBV28 | CASSFRGSGANVLTF | TGTGCCAGCAGTTTTCGAGGGTCAGGGGCCAACGTCCTGACTTTC
few | TRBJ1-2 | TRBD1 | TRBV28 | CASRTGQGTRGYTF | TGTGCCAGCAGGACGGGACAGGGGACACGGGGCTACACCTTC
- | TRBJ2-2 | - | TRBV5-4 | CASSKYREQSGELFF | TGTGCCAGCAGCAAGTACAGGGAACAGAGCGGGGAGCTGTTTTTT
- | TRBJ1-1 | TRBD1 | TRBV6-5 | CASSYFGQGGTEAFF | TGTGCCAGCAGTTACTTCGGACAGGGTGGGACTGAAGCTTTCTTT